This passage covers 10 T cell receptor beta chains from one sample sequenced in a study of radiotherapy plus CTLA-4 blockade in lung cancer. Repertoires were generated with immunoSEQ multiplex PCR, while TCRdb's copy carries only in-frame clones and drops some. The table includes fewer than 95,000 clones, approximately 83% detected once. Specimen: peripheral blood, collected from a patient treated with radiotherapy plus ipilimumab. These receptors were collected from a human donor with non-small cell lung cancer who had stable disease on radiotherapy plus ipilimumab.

CDR3 sequence (DNA): TGTGCCAGCAGCGTAGCAAGCGGGGGCCGTAGCTCCTACAATGAGCAGTTCTTC. Translated, it gives CASSVASGGRSSYNEQFF. J is TRBJ2-1 and V is TRBV9; 8 bases agree with TRBD2. The germline V gene encodes CDR1 SGDLS and CDR2 YYNGEE. The CDR3 contains 18 residues. The V gene end was trimmed by 0 bases and the J gene end by 0 bases; junction bases not matched to a gene: 8.

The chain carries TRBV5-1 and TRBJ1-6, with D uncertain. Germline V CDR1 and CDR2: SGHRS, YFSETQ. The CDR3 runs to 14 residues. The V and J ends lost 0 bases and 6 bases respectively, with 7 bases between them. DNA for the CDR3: TGCGCCAGCAGCTTGGGAGGTACTAATTCACCCCTCCACTTT. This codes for CASSLGGTNSPLHF.

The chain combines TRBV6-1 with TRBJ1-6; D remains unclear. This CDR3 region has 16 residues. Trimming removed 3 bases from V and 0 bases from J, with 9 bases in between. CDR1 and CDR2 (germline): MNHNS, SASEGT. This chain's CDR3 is CASSEFMSSYNSPLHF. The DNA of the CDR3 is TGTGCCAGCAGTGAGTTTATGAGCTCCTATAATTCACCCCTCCACTTT.

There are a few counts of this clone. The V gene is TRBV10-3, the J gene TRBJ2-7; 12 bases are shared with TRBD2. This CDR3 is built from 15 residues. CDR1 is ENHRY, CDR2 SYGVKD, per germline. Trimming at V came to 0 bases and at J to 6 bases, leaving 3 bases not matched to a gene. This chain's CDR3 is CAISESLAGGREQYF. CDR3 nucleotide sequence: TGTGCCATCAGTGAGTCGCTAGCGGGGGGGCGCGAGCAGTACTTC.

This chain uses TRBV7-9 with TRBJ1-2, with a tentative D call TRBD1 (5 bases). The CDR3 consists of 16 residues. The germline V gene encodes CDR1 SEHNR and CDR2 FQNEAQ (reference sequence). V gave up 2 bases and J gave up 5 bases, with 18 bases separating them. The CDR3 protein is CASSLRDRGGQYGYTF. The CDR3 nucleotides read TGTGCCAGCAGCTTAAGGGACCGCGGAGGGCAATATGGCTACACCTTC. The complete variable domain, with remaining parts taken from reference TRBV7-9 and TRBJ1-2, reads DTGVSQNPRHKITKRGQNVTFRCDPISEHNRLYWYRQTLGQGPEFLTYFQNEAQLEKSRLLSDRFSAERPKGSFSTLEIQRTEQGDSAMYLCASSLRDRGGQYGYTFGSGTRLTVV.

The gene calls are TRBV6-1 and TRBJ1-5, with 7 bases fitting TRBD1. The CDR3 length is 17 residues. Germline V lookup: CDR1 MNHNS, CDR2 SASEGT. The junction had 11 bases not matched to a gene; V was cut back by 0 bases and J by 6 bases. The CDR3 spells CASSEALPGGRGQPQHF. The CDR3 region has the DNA TGTGCCAGCAGTGAAGCGCTTCCAGGGGGAAGAGGTCAGCCCCAGCATTTT.

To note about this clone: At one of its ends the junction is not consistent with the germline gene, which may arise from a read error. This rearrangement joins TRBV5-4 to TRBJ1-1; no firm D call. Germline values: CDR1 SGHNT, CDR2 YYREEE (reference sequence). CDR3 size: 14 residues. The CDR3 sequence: CASSFSGRNAEAFF. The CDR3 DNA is TGTGCCAGCAGCTTTTCGGGGAGGAACGCTGAAGCTTTCTTT.

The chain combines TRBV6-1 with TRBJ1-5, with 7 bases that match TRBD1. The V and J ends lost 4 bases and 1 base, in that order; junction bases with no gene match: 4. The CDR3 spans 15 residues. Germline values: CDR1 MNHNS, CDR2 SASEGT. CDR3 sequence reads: CASSAQGISNQPQHF. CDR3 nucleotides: TGTGCCAGCAGTGCACAGGGGATAAGCAATCAGCCCCAGCATTTT.

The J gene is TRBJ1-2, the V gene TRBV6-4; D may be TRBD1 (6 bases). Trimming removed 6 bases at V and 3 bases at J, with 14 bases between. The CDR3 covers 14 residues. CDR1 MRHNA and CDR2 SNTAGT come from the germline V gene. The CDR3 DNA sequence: TGTGCCAGCAGCCCAGGGGCCTACGACTATGGCTACACCTTC. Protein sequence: CASSPGAYDYGYTF.

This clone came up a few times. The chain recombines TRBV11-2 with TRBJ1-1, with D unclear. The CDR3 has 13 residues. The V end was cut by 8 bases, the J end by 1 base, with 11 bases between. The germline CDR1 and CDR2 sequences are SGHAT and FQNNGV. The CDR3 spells CASGEGTNTEAFF. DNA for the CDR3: TGTGCCAGCGGAGAGGGAACGAACACTGAAGCTTTCTTT.